The clone carrying this TCR beta chain came up once. This sample is part of a study of cytomegalovirus exposure and HLA in healthy donors. Germline-derived CDR1 and CDR2 are SGHRS and YFSETQ. Trimming removed 4 bases at V and 8 bases at J, with 15 bases between. The CDR3 has 13 amino acids. The PCR ran on 60 Vbeta and 13 Jbeta primers. TCRdb keeps only in-frame clones here, not all; method: immunoSEQ multiplex PCR. The sample consists of tens of thousands of clones, 70% to 80% of them appearing once. The TCR originated in a woman between 35 and 50 years old in good health and CMV-seropositive. The chain has TRBV5-1 and TRBJ1-2, with D possibly matching TRBD1 (6 bases). The sample comprised PBMCs. CDR3 protein: CASSLDSTWGYTF. The CDR3 bases are TGCGCCAGCAGCCTGGACAGCACTTGGGGCTACACCTTC.